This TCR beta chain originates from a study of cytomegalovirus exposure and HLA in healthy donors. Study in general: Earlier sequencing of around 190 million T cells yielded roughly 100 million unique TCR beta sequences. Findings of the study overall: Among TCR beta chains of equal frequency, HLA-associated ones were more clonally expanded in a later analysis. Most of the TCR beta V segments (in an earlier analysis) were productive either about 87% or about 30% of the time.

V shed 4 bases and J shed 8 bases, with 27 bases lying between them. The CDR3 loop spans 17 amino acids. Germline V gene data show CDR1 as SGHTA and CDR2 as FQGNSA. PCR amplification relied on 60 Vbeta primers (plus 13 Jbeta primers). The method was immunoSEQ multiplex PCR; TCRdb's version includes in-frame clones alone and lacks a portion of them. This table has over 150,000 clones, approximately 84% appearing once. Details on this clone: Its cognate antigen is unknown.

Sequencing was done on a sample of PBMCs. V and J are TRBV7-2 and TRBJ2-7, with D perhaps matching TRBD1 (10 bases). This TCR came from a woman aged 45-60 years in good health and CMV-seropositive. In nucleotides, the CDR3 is TGTGCCAGCAGCTCACGCGGGGGGGACAGGGGATTCCTCCAGCAGTACTTC. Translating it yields CASSSRGGDRGFLQQYF.